Listed below are T cell receptor beta chains from one sample, sequenced in a study of CD8+CD57+ T cells in acquired aplastic anemia. TCRdb reanalysed the reads using MiXCR and keeps one entry per CDR3 protein. Of over 150,000 distinct CDR3 sequences in the sample, about 48% were seen once. Sequenced input: sorted CD4+, CD8+, or CD8+CD57+ T cells (not recorded which) from PBMCs. These receptors were obtained from a human donor with aplastic anemia. Both conserved end residues are part of each CDR3. D genes are given only for firm matches. The size entry is marked missing in some rows and otherwise reads once, few, many or a size class.

TRBD2,few,TRBV29-1,TRBJ2-3,TGCAGCGTTGTTAGGTTAGCGGGACCAGATACGCAGTATTTT,CSVVRLAGPDTQYF
NA,NA,TRBV2,TRBJ2-7,TGTGCCAGCAGCATTGTACCCAGCTACGAGCAGTACTTC,CASSIVPSYEQYF
TRBD2,once,TRBV20-1,TRBJ2-7,TGCAGTGCTATTTGGGCTAGCGGGGAGTACGAGCAGTACTTC,CSAIWASGEYEQYF
NA,NA,TRBV29-1,TRBJ1-4,TGCAGCGTTGTTGAGGCAACTAATGAAAAACTGTTTTTT,CSVVEATNEKLFF
NA,NA,TRBV10-3,TRBJ2-3,TGTGCCATCAGTGAGTCGAGGGCGGGCACGCAGTATTTT,CAISESRAGTQYF
NA,once,TRBV7-3,TRBJ2-7,TGTGCCAGCGCTCGGACCGCCTACGAGCAGTACTTC,CASARTAYEQYF
TRBD1,many,TRBV4-1,TRBJ2-1,TGCGCCAGCAGCCAAGGAGACAGGGGGCATAATGAGCAGTTCTTC,CASSQGDRGHNEQFF
TRBD1,NA,TRBV7-4,TRBJ2-7,TGTGCCAGCTTACAGGGGAGCGAGCAGTACTTC,CASLQGSEQYF
TRBD1,many,TRBV20-1,TRBJ2-5,TGCAGTGCTTCCGGGACAGGGAGTTTTGGGGAATTTCAAGAGACCCAGTACTTC,CSASGTGSFGEFQETQYF
TRBD1,once,TRBV4-2,TRBJ1-2,TGTGCCAGCAGCCAGCCGGGACAGGAAATCGGTAACTATGGCTACACCTTC,CASSQPGQEIGNYGYTF
NA,NA,TRBV2,TRBJ1-1,TGTGCCAGCAGACAAGAGATGAACACTGAAGCTTTCTTT,CASRQEMNTEAFF
TRBD1,many,TRBV7-9,TRBJ1-1,TGTGCCAGCTCGCCGGGACAGGGGAACACTGAAGCTTTCTTT,CASSPGQGNTEAFF
NA,once,TRBV6-1,TRBJ2-7,TGTGCCACCCTCGAAGGGGCTGGCCACGAGCAGTACTTC,CATLEGAGHEQYF
TRBD1,few,TRBV20-1,TRBJ1-6,TGCAGTGCGCCAGGGGGACAGGGGCTTAGCTCCTATAATTCACCCCTCCACTTT,CSAPGGQGLSSYNSPLHF
TRBD1,NA,TRBV11-1,TRBJ2-7,TGTGCCAGCAGCGTTAGTGGGACAGGGGGCCGGCGGGGTGCCTACGAGCAGTACTTC,CASSVSGTGGRRGAYEQYF
NA,few,TRBV7-9,TRBJ1-5,TGTGCCAGCAGCTTAGGATATCAGCCCCAGCATTTT,CASSLGYQPQHF
TRBD2,many,TRBV7-9,TRBJ2-7,TGTGCCAGCAGCCCCCTTAGCGGGGGGGCGGGGGAGCAGTACTTC,CASSPLSGGAGEQYF
TRBD1,NA,TRBV7-9,TRBJ1-1,TGTGAGTCTCAGGGGGGGATTGAAGCTTTCTTT,CESQGGIEAFF
NA,NA,TRBV29-1,TRBJ2-3,TGCAGCGTGGACAGCGGGCTTAGCGCAGATACGCAGTATTTT,CSVDSGLSADTQYF
NA,once,TRBV19,TRBJ1-4,TGTGCCAGTAGTATAGATATTGGCGGCAGACTGTTTTTT,CASSIDIGGRLFF
NA,NA,TRBV27,TRBJ2-7,TGTGCCAGCGGGATACAGGGCTACGAGCAGTACTTC,CASGIQGYEQYF
TRBD2,few,TRBV20-1,TRBJ2-5,TGCAGTGCCAGCATACTAGCGGCCCAAGAGACCCAGTACTTC,CSASILAAQETQYF
NA,NA,TRBV6-5,TRBJ2-1,TGTGCCAGCAGTTACGAGTGGCGGGACAGAGGCTACAATGAGCAGTTCTTC,CASSYEWRDRGYNEQFF
NA,NA,TRBV15,TRBJ1-1,TGTGCCACCAGCAGAGATATGCAGAACACTGAAGCTTTCTTT,CATSRDMQNTEAFF
TRBD2,many,TRBV3-1,TRBJ2-7,TGTGCCAGCAGCCAAGGAGCGGGGGGAACCTACGAGCAGTACTTC,CASSQGAGGTYEQYF
NA,NA,TRBV7-2,TRBJ1-4,TGTGCCAGCAGCTTAGCGACAGATGAAAAACTGTTTTTT,CASSLATDEKLFF
NA,few,TRBV19,TRBJ2-2,TGTGCCAGTAGTACAGGTACCGGGGAGCTGTTTTTT,CASSTGTGELFF
TRBD2,NA,TRBV20-1,TRBJ2-3,TGCAGTGCTAGAGATTCGGGACTAGCTAGCACAGATACGCAGTATTTT,CSARDSGLASTDTQYF
NA,NA,TRBV2,TRBJ1-5,TGTGCCAGCAGTGAGAAGGGTTCCAGCAATCAGCCCCAGCATTTT,CASSEKGSSNQPQHF
NA,NA,TRBV7-4,TRBJ2-7,TGTGCCAGCAGCCGCCAAGGGCACGAGCAGTACTTC,CASSRQGHEQYF
NA,many,TRBV4-2,TRBJ2-1,TGTGCCAGCAGCCCCTTGGGGAACAATGAGCAGTTCTTC,CASSPLGNNEQFF
TRBD2,NA,TRBV7-2,TRBJ2-5,TGTGCCAGCAGCCCGGGGGGGCAAGAGACCCAGTACTTC,CASSPGGQETQYF
NA,many,TRBV9,TRBJ1-2,TGTGCCAGCAGCGCACAGGGAGGACAGAACTATGGCTACACCTTC,CASSAQGGQNYGYTF
NA,many,TRBV5-1,TRBJ2-3,TGCGCCAGCAGCTCCAGTTTGAGCCCCGCGGGAGATACGCAGTATTTT,CASSSSLSPAGDTQYF
TRBD2,NA,TRBV30,TRBJ2-1,TGTGCCTTCACTAGCGGGAGAGTCAGTGAGCAGTTCTTC,CAFTSGRVSEQFF
TRBD1,many,TRBV29-1,TRBJ2-1,TGCAGCGTTGAAGGGGCTGCGACAGGGTTAAACTACAATGAGCAGTTCTTC,CSVEGAATGLNYNEQFF
NA,NA,TRBV7-2,TRBJ2-5,TGCGCCAGCAGCCAAGATCCAGGCCAGTACTTC,CASSQDPGQYF
TRBD1,NA,TRBV2,TRBJ1-2,TGTGCCAGCAGTACAGGGGGCTCAAACTATGGCTACACCTTC,CASSTGGSNYGYTF
NA,NA,TRBV7-9,TRBJ1-1,TGTGCCAGCAGCTTAGCCACACCCCAGTGGACTGAAGCTTTCTTT,CASSLATPQWTEAFF
TRBD2,once,TRBV11-1,TRBJ2-1,TGTGCCGGCAGCTTAGGCGGACTAGTGTCTCGTGAGCAGTTCTTC,CAGSLGGLVSREQFF
NA,once,TRBV24-1,TRBJ2-1,TGTGCCACCAGTGATCGCCGGGCTTCCTACAATGAGCAGTTCTTC,CATSDRRASYNEQFF
NA,NA,TRBV24-1,TRBJ2-3,TGTGCCACCGCCTCTAGGATATACACAGATACGCAGTATTTT,CATASRIYTDTQYF
TRBD2,many,TRBV4-1,TRBJ2-1,TGCGCCAGCAGTCTCTCGGAGCGGGGGCATGAGCAGTTCTTC,CASSLSERGHEQFF
NA,many,TRBV19,TRBJ2-1,TGTGCCAGTAGTGTCCCTGGGTACAATGAGCAGTTCTTC,CASSVPGYNEQFF
NA,NA,TRBV7-8,TRBJ1-1,TGTGCCAGCAGCTTTAGGGGATCCACTGAAGCTTTCTTT,CASSFRGSTEAFF
NA,NA,TRBV5-6,TRBJ1-6,TGTGCCAGCAGTCGGCGCCACTCCTATAATTCACCCCTCCACTTT,CASSRRHSYNSPLHF
NA,NA,TRBV10-3,TRBJ1-2,TGTGCCAGCCAGACCCCACGGGGAGGGATTGGGGTCTATGGCTACACCTTC,CASQTPRGGIGVYGYTF
TRBD2,NA,TRBV5-6,TRBJ2-3,TGTGCCAGCAGCTTGGCCCCGGGGGGTACGCAGTATTTT,CASSLAPGGTQYF
NA,NA,TRBV11-2,TRBJ2-1,TGTGCCAGCAGCTTAGGCCCCCAGAATGAGCAGTTCTTC,CASSLGPQNEQFF
NA,many,TRBV7-9,TRBJ2-1,TGTGCCAGCAGCTTAGCGCGTCTCGTCGCGGGAAATGAGCAGTTCTTC,CASSLARLVAGNEQFF
TRBD1,few,TRBV19,TRBJ2-3,TGTGCCAGTAGTACGACAGGGTACGGTACGCAGTATTTT,CASSTTGYGTQYF
NA,NA,TRBV7-8,TRBJ1-6,TGTGCCAGCAGCTTCCCACAGCCGTCACTCCTCCACTTT,CASSFPQPSLLHF
NA,NA,TRBV2,TRBJ1-6,TGTGCCAGCAGTTTAGGGGCAGGGGCGAATTCACCCCTCCACTTT,CASSLGAGANSPLHF
NA,NA,TRBV19,TRBJ1-1,TGTGCCAGTAGCCAGGGAGGGGTGAACACTGAAGCTTTCTTT,CASSQGGVNTEAFF
NA,NA,TRBV19,TRBJ1-1,TGTGCCAGTAGTTCGGTCAGGGGCACTGAAGCTTTCTTT,CASSSVRGTEAFF
TRBD2,many,TRBV6-2/TRBV6-3,TRBJ2-5,TGTGCCAGCAGCCACGGACTAGCGATAGTGGAGACCCAGTACTTC,CASSHGLAIVETQYF
NA,many,TRBV5-1,TRBJ1-1,TGCGCCAGCAGCCCACGTTTGGACACTGAAGCTTTCTTT,CASSPRLDTEAFF
NA,many,TRBV15,TRBJ2-3,TGTGCCACCAGCAAGGCCAGGGGACCGACAGATACGCAGTATTTT,CATSKARGPTDTQYF
NA,many,TRBV7-8,TRBJ2-2,TGTGCCAGCAGCTCGACTACCACCGGGGAGCTGTTTTTT,CASSSTTTGELFF
TRBD2,few,TRBV6-4,TRBJ2-5,TGTGCCAGCAGTGACTCCGCTAGCGGACAAGAGACCCAGTACTTC,CASSDSASGQETQYF